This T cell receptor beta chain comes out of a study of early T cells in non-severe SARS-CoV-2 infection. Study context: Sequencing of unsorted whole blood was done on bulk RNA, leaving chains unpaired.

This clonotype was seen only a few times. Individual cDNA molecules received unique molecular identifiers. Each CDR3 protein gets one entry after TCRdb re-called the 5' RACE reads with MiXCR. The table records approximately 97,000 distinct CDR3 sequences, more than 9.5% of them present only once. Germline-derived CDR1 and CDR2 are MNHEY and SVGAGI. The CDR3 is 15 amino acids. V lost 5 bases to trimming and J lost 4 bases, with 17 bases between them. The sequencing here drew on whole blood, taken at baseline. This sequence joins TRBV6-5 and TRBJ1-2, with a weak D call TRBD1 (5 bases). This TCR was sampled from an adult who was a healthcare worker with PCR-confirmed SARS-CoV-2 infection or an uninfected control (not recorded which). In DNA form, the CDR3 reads TGTGCCAGCAGTCCACGTAGCGGGGCAAGCTATGGCTACACCTTC. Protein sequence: CASSPRSGASYGYTF.